The entry that follows covers one T cell receptor beta chain sequence. Its antigen remains unknown. V lost 3 bases, J lost 3 bases, and 9 bases stayed unmatched. The CDR3 contains 16 residues. Looked up from germline, CDR1 is DFQATT and CDR2 is SNEGSKA (reference sequence). This specimen comes from a study of T cells in Graves' hyperthyroidism and ophthalmopathy. Study-wide context: The authors collected peripheral blood at initial diagnosis, before any treatment. Whole-study findings and limits: Before onset, by a median of 6.5 months, the model predicted ophthalmopathy. In simple terms, a model built on 13 V-J features told ophthalmopathy apart from stable hyperthyroidism.

TCR beta CDR3 regions were amplified from RNA transcripts. First-round RT-PCR targeting the TCR CDR3 was performed with the HTBI primer set. TCRdb redid the calling of the multiplex PCR reads with MiXCR, one entry per CDR3 protein. The repertoire holds 300,000 to 450,000 distinct CDR3 sequences, with approximately 13% as singletons. V and J are TRBV20-1 and TRBJ1-4; TRBD1 matches 8 bases. Sequences were obtained from blood. The origin of this receptor is a man aged 30 to 45 with Graves' hyperthyroidism that later progressed to Graves' ophthalmopathy. The DNA of the CDR3 is TGCAGTGCTAGTCTGCCGGACAGGGAGTCTAATGAAAAACTGTTTTTT. It is translated as CSASLPDRESNEKLFF.